One sample yielded the 5 T cell receptor beta chains listed below, sequenced in a study of prognosis after radiotherapy for stage I lung cancer. Genomic DNA yielded TCR beta CDR3, amplified by two-round multiplex PCR. Primers targeting each individual TRBV and TRBJ gene were applied in first-round PCR. TCRdb passed the multiplex PCR reads through MiXCR, listing each CDR3 protein once. This table has about 26,000 distinct CDR3 sequences, around 30% appearing once. Sample: PBMCs, taken before or after stereotactic body radiation therapy (not recorded which). Every receptor here comes from a donor at least 50 years old with non-small cell lung cancer.

The CDR3 coding sequence is TGTGCCAGCAGTCGACAGGGCACGAGTACCGGGGAGCTGTTTTTT. This translates into CASSRQGTSTGELFF. The V gene is TRBV11-2, the J gene TRBJ2-2; 7 bases agree with TRBD1. V trimming: 6 bases; J trimming: 5 bases; junction bases outside the gene matches: 9. Germline V gene data show CDR1 as SGHAT and CDR2 as FQNNGV. The CDR3 totals 15 residues.

This clonotype has only a few counts. This rearrangement joins TRBV6-1 to TRBJ1-3, with 9 bases identical to TRBD1. Germline trimming cut 6 bases from V and 0 bases from J; bases unmatched to any gene: 6. There are 16 residues in the CDR3. CDR1 and CDR2 from the germline V gene are MNHNS and SASEGT. The CDR3 bases are TGTGCCAGCAGGGGACAGGGCCTCAGCTCTGGAAACACCATATATTTT. Its protein product is CASRGQGLSSGNTIYF.

The V call is TRBV19, the J call TRBJ2-3, with TRBD2 identical over 8 bases. The CDR3 is 12 amino acids. Germline loops: CDR1 LNHDA, CDR2 SQIVND (reference sequence). V dropped 7 bases and J dropped 5; count of bases not matched to a gene: 2. The CDR3 protein is CASTLAGDTQYF. CDR3 DNA sequence: TGTGCCAGTACCCTAGCGGGAGATACGCAGTATTTT. Full variable domain (outside the CDR3, taken from reference TRBV19 and TRBJ2-3): DGGITQSPKYLFRKEGQNVTLSCEQNLNHDAMYWYRQDPGQGLRLIYYSQIVNDFQKGDIAEGYSVSREKKESFPLTVTSAQKNPTAFYLCASTLAGDTQYFGPGTRLTVL.

The J gene is TRBJ1-2, the V gene TRBV12-3 or TRBV12-4; 8 nucleotides line up with TRBD1. The CDR3 runs to 15 residues. The junction had 9 bases not matched to a gene; V was cut back by 7 bases and J by 2 bases. The CDR3 bases are TGTGCCAGCACAATTGACAGGGGAGTCAACTATGGCTACACCTTC. Its translation is CASTIDRGVNYGYTF.

This clonotype was observed at least ten times. The chain is built from TRBV6-5 and TRBJ1-5; no firm D call. The germline CDR1 and CDR2 sequences are MNHEY and SVGAGI. CDR3 length: 17 amino acids. Trimming removed 2 bases from V and 0 bases from J, with 14 bases in between. Here the CDR3 reads CASSYRRAPTSNQPQHF. The CDR3 DNA follows: TGTGCCAGCAGTTACCGGAGGGCCCCGACTAGCAATCAGCCCCAGCATTTT.